This T cell receptor beta chain is from a study of shared clonotypes between healthy human individuals. The germline V gene encodes CDR1 MDHEN and CDR2 SYDVKM. The CDR3 is 13 amino acids. V lost 1 base and J lost 5, with 8 bases in between. Overall study results and limits: With a few donors compared, 4.5% to 6.5% of naive CD4 clonotypes were shared. In contrast to clonotypes shared by all four donors, non-shared clonotypes had lower generation probabilities. Exclusively blood specimens were collected; tissue repertoires likely differ.

As defined, naive CD8 cells were CD45RO-negative and positively selected for CCR7, with terminally differentiated effector memory CD45RA+ cells excluded. Clones were sequenced by immunoSEQ multiplex PCR, and TCRdb holds only the in-frame ones, with some missing. The sample includes about 2.1 million clones, over 85% seen only once; the top ten take roughly 1.7%. With respect to this clone: Its antigen remains unidentified.

This chain links TRBV28 with TRBJ1-1; no clear D. This TCR derives from a man in his late teens or twenties in good health. Some clones in this sample may be carry-over from other donors' samples. Sequences were obtained from naive CD8+ T cells from PBMCs. The CDR3 protein is CASSLYTATEAFF. As DNA, the CDR3 is TGTGCCAGCAGTTTATACACGGCAACTGAAGCTTTCTTT.